Below are 9 T cell receptor beta chains sequenced from a single sample in a study of CD8+ T cells in alopecia areata. The sequencing template was cDNA reverse transcribed from extracted RNA. The table came from immunoSEQ multiplex PCR; TCRdb's copy has only in-frame clones and leaves some out. The sample contains about 190,000 clones, 50% to 60% of which appear only once. This sample's treatment: oral pan-JAK inhibitor, 5-10 mg twice daily. This sample comprised CD4+ T cells sorted from blood, obtained at week 4, from a patient treated with tofacitinib. The receptors were sampled from a human donor with alopecia areata.

In this sample, this clone turned up once. The chain recombines TRBV4-3 with TRBJ2-5; 14 nucleotides agree with TRBD2. Per the germline V gene, CDR1 is LGHNA and CDR2 is YSLEER. The CDR3 has 16 residues. The junction had 6 bases not matched to a gene; V was cut back by 4 bases and J by 5 bases. Here the CDR3 DNA reads TGCGCCAGCAGCCGCGGACTAGCGGGAGGAAGCGAGACCCAGTACTTC. Its translation is CASSRGLAGGSETQYF.

The J gene is TRBJ1-5, the V gene TRBV29-1; D perhaps matches TRBD1 (5 bases). This CDR3 has 14 residues. The ends were cut back, 6 bases at V and 7 bases at J, with 19 bases in the middle. Germline V gives CDR1 SQVTM, CDR2 ANQGSEA. The chain's CDR3 is CSVGNVRGGQPQHF. The CDR3 DNA follows: TGCAGCGTAGGAAATGTGAGGGGAGGACAGCCCCAGCATTTT.

A few counts support this clone. The V gene is TRBV30, the J gene TRBJ2-4, with D perhaps matching TRBD1 (5 bases). V was clipped by 8 bases and J by 10 bases, with 18 bases between them. The CDR3 totals 12 residues. CDR1 is GTSNPN, CDR2 SVGIG, per germline (reference sequence). The CDR3 is CAADGTRQIQYF. The CDR3 DNA reads TGTGCCGCGGACGGAACCAGACAGATTCAGTACTTC.

This rearrangement joins TRBV6-6 to TRBJ1-5, with D possibly TRBD1 on 5 matching bases. V gave up 5 bases and J gave up 7 bases, with 18 bases separating them. The CDR3 extends over 15 amino acids. Per germline, CDR1 MNHNY and CDR2 SVGAGI (reference sequence). The CDR3 DNA is TGTGCCAGCAGTGACGGGACGGCCGTTTGGCAGCCCCAGCATTTT. It translates to CASSDGTAVWQPQHF.

This clone came up a few times. The chain joins TRBV7-8 to TRBJ2-1, with TRBD2 as a possible D gene (7 bases). V dropped 7 bases and J dropped 6 bases, with 16 bases sitting between them. Germline V gives CDR1 SGHVS, CDR2 FQNEAQ. CDR3 length: 14 amino acids. DNA of the CDR3: TGTGCCAGCACCGAACGAGGGGGGGGCAATGAGCAGTTCTTC. This sequence encodes CASTERGGGNEQFF. Looking up the rest from reference TRBV7-8 and TRBJ2-1 gives the full variable domain: GAGVSQSPRYKVAKRGQDVALRCDPISGHVSLFWYQQALGQGPEFLTYFQNEAQLDKSGLPSDRFFAERPEGSVSTLKIQRTQQEDSAVYLCASTERGGGNEQFFGPGTRLTVL.

The gene calls are TRBV11-3 and TRBJ2-7, with D tentatively TRBD1 or TRBD2 (7 bases each). The J call may be in error: the DNA end matches TRBJ2-1 better. The germline gives CDR1 SGHNT, CDR2 YENEEA. The CDR3 length is 16 residues. CDR3 sequence reads: CASSSSGGQSYNEQFF. In nucleotides, the CDR3 is TGTGCCAGCAGCTCGTCGGGGGGACAGTCCTACAATGAGCAGTTCTTC.

The rearrangement links TRBV29-1 to TRBJ2-3; D gene uncertain. With 8 bases removed from V and 6 bases from J, the gap between germline ends came to 18 bases. Germline values: CDR1 SQVTM, CDR2 ANQGSEA. This CDR3 contains 13 residues. The CDR3 here is CSIGRTLTDTQYF. As DNA, the CDR3 is TGCAGCATCGGCCGGACGTTAACGGATACGCAGTATTTT.

The chain is built from TRBV30 and TRBJ2-1; 11 positions agree with TRBD2. Germline lookup yields CDR1 GTSNPN and CDR2 SVGIG (reference sequence). The CDR3 consists of 15 residues. The CDR3 DNA follows: TGTGGGGGGACTAGCGGTCGGAGCTCCTACAATGAGCAGTTCTTC. Translated: CGGTSGRSSYNEQFF.

The chain is built from TRBV30 and TRBJ2-1; no clear D. Germline V CDR1 and CDR2: GTSNPN, SVGIG (reference sequence). The V gene lost 3 bases and the J gene lost 1 base, with 7 bases spanning the gap. This CDR3 has 13 residues. DNA of the CDR3: TGTGCCTGGAGGAGGTATTCCTACAATGAGCAGTTCTTC. Amino acid sequence: CAWRRYSYNEQFF.